These 21 T cell receptor beta chains share one sample of origin, sequenced in a study of T cell responses to AZD1222 COVID-19 vaccine. The table came from immunoSEQ multiplex PCR; TCRdb's copy has only in-frame clones and leaves some out. The sample shows 150,000 to 200,000 clones, roughly 92% of them seen only once. Source: peripheral blood, taken 28 days after the second AZD1222 dose. These TCRs come from an adult who received the AZD1222 COVID-19 vaccine.

V usage is TRBV6-2 or TRBV6-3 and J usage is TRBJ2-1, with 13 bases matching TRBD2. Trimming at V came to 2 bases and at J to 2 bases, leaving 15 bases not matched to a gene. CDR1 is MNHEY, CDR2 SVGEGT, per germline. CDR3 length: 21 residues. The CDR3 nucleotides are TGTGCCAGCAGTTACCCCGGACTAGCGGGAGTACAGAGGGCAGCCTACAATGAGCAGTTCTTC. Its translation is CASSYPGLAGVQRAAYNEQFF.

The CDR3 is CASTGTLLDTEAFF. As DNA, the CDR3 is TGTGCCAGCACCGGGACTTTACTGGACACTGAAGCTTTCTTT. This chain uses TRBV6-5 with TRBJ1-1; D may be TRBD1 (5 bases). Germline CDR1 reads MNHEY; CDR2 reads SVGAGI. Trimming pared 7 bases from V and 3 bases from J, leaving 15 bases between. The CDR3 is 14 residues long.

This chain joins TRBV24-1 and TRBJ2-2; unclear D gene. Trimming took off 4 bases at V and 5 bases at J, with 10 bases between the two ends. There are 14 residues in the CDR3. Germline CDR1 KGHDR, CDR2 SFDVKD. CDR3 DNA: TGTGCCACCAGTGACCCCACTGGGACCGGGGAGCTGTTTTTT. It translates to CATSDPTGTGELFF.

This clone appeared once. J is TRBJ2-7 and V is TRBV11-2, with 9 nucleotides matching TRBD2. J gave up 2 bases and V 2 bases, and 1 base lay outside the gene matches. CDR3 length: 14 amino acids. From germline, CDR1 is SGHAT and CDR2 FQNNGV. CDR3 nucleotide sequence: TGTGCCAGCAGCTTACCTAGCGGGACCTACGAGCAGTACTTC. Translation: CASSLPSGTYEQYF.

The chain employs TRBV27 and TRBJ1-6, with 9 positions matching TRBD1. Per the germline V gene, CDR1 is MNHEY and CDR2 is SMNVEV (reference sequence). After removal of 8 bases from V and 7 bases from J, the junction contained 3 bases not matched to a gene. This CDR3 comprises 13 residues. In nucleotides, the CDR3 is TGTGCCAGCCACAGGGGGCGGAATTCACCCCTCCACTTT. This gives the protein CASHRGRNSPLHF.

V is TRBV5-8 and J is TRBJ2-1; D is uncertain. The germline V gene encodes CDR1 SGHTS and CDR2 YDEGEE. V was pared by 0 bases and J by 7 bases, with 8 bases between. CDR3 size: 13 residues. CDR3 in DNA: TGTGCCAGCAGCTTGGGAAGGGTTAATGAGCAGTTCTTC. Protein product: CASSLGRVNEQFF.

This clone was recorded only once. The chain employs TRBV18 and TRBJ2-2; D gene uncertain. The CDR3 has 14 amino acids. Germline-derived CDR1 and CDR2 are KGHSH and LQKENI. V was trimmed by 1 base and J by 7 bases, leaving 10 bases between them. The CDR3: CASSPRDDDGELFF. The CDR3 DNA is TGTGCCAGCTCACCACGTGACGACGACGGGGAGCTGTTTTTT.

The V call is TRBV4-1, the J call TRBJ1-2; D ambiguous. The ends were cut back, 1 base at V and 0 bases at J, with 6 bases in the middle. This CDR3 is 14 amino acids long. Per germline, CDR1 MGHRA and CDR2 YSYEKL. The CDR3 region has the DNA TGCGCCAGCAGCCAAGTGGGCGCTAACTATGGCTACACCTTC. It specifies CASSQVGANYGYTF.

The V gene is TRBV10-3, the J gene TRBJ2-1; TRBD2 agrees at 8 bases. The CDR3 is 12 amino acids. Germline trimming cut 8 bases from V and 8 bases from J; bases unmatched to any gene: 5. The germline V gene has CDR1 ENHRY and CDR2 SYGVKD. The CDR3 region is CAIAQREYEQFF. The CDR3 bases are TGTGCCATCGCACAGCGGGAGTATGAGCAGTTCTTC.

The CDR3 nucleotides are TGTGCCACCTCCGGGAGGCGTACCGGGGAGCTGTTTTTT. Encoded protein: CATSGRRTGELFF. The chain is built from TRBV15 and TRBJ2-2, with 7 bases lining up with TRBD2. V dropped 8 bases and J dropped 5; count of bases not matched to a gene: 5. The CDR3 length is 13 residues. CDR1 is LNHNV, CDR2 YYDKDF, per germline (reference sequence).

For the CDR3, the DNA is TGTGCCAGCGAATATAGGGGGTTAAACTATGGCTACACCTTC. It specifies CASEYRGLNYGYTF. The genes are TRBV6-5 and TRBJ1-2, with TRBD1 as a possible D gene (6 bases). The V gene's germline CDR1 is MNHEY and CDR2 SVGAGI. Trimming shortened V by 8 bases and J by 2 bases, and 15 bases separated the two germline ends. The CDR3 sequence is 14 residues long.

The chain couples TRBV28 to TRBJ2-7, with D possibly being TRBD1 or TRBD2 (5 bases each). CDR1 is MDHEN and CDR2 is SYDVKM in the germline V gene. Between the trimmed V and J ends, which lost 3 bases and 6 bases, there was a span of 15 bases. This CDR3 is built from 14 residues. CDR3 nucleotide sequence: TGTGCCAGCAGTTTGGGGGTGACGGCGGCCGAGCAGTACTTC. It specifies CASSLGVTAAEQYF.

The chain links TRBV6-5 to TRBJ2-3, with TRBD2 as a possible D gene (5 bases). Between the trimmed V and J ends, which lost 8 bases and 1 base, there was a span of 10 bases. CDR1 is MNHEY, CDR2 SVGAGI, per germline. This CDR3 spans 13 amino acids. CDR3 sequence: CASRDIRTDTQYF. Here the CDR3 DNA reads TGTGCCAGCCGGGATATACGCACAGATACGCAGTATTTT.

The chain recombines TRBV10-1 with TRBJ2-7, with D perhaps matching TRBD2 (5 bases). There are 12 residues in the CDR3. Trimming pared 11 bases from V and 2 bases from J, leaving 13 bases between. Germline V lookup: CDR1 WNHNN, CDR2 SYGVQD (reference sequence). The CDR3 nucleotides read TGCGCCGGGCCCGTGGGAGCCTACGAGCAGTACTTC. It specifies CAGPVGAYEQYF.

V usage is TRBV5-4 and J usage is TRBJ2-3; 13 positions match TRBD2. Germline values: CDR1 SGHNT, CDR2 YYREEE (reference sequence). The CDR3 sequence is 17 residues long. After removal of 4 bases from V and 3 bases from J, the junction contained 8 bases not matched to a gene. CDR3 nucleotide sequence: TGTGCCAGCAGCGTCGGACTAGCGGGAGCGAGGACAGATACGCAGTATTTT. This gives the protein CASSVGLAGARTDTQYF. Combining the CDR3 with reference TRBV5-4 and TRBJ2-3 gives the whole variable domain ETGVTQSPTHLIKTRGQQVTLRCSSQSGHNTVSWYQQALGQGPQFIFQYYREEENGRGNFPPRFSGLQFPNYSSELNVNALELDDSALYLCASSVGLAGARTDTQYFGPGTRLTVL.

The J gene is TRBJ2-5, the V gene TRBV7-9; D gene ambiguous. CDR1 SEHNR and CDR2 FQNEAQ come from the germline V gene (reference sequence). The CDR3 contains 14 residues. Trimming took off 5 bases at V and 4 bases at J, with 14 bases between the two ends. CDR3 bases: TGTGCCAGCAGCCCCATTCTGGGGTTAGAGACCCAGTACTTC. Amino acids: CASSPILGLETQYF.

In nucleotides, the CDR3 is TGTGCCTGGAGTGTACCTTGGGTAGACACTGAAGCTTTCTTT. Amino acids: CAWSVPWVDTEAFF. The chain uses TRBV30 and TRBJ1-1; D unclear. This CDR3 comprises 14 residues. CDR1 and CDR2 from the germline V gene are GTSNPN and SVGIG (reference sequence). V gave up 0 bases and J gave up 3 bases, with 11 bases separating them.

This chain connects TRBV28 to TRBJ1-2; 9 nucleotides line up with TRBD1. J was trimmed by 5 bases and V by 4 bases; bases with no gene match: 26. Germline V gene lookup returns CDR1 MDHEN and CDR2 SYDVKM. This CDR3 contains 21 residues. The CDR3, as DNA: TGTGCCAGCAGTTCGCAAATGGGGCGAGGACAGGGGCCGACTAACCCGTATGGCTACACCTTC. Amino acids: CASSSQMGRGQGPTNPYGYTF.

This chain links TRBV6-5 with TRBJ2-2, with 9 bases aligning to TRBD2. Germline trimming cut 2 bases from V and 2 bases from J; bases unmatched to any gene: 3. Germline assignment: CDR1 MNHEY and CDR2 SVGAGI. The CDR3 spans 16 residues. The CDR3 spells CASSYGLAGNTGELFF. The CDR3 DNA follows: TGTGCCAGCAGTTACGGGCTAGCGGGAAACACCGGGGAGCTGTTTTTT.

V gene TRBV4-3 combines with J gene TRBJ1-1, with D tentatively TRBD1 (5 bases). Germline CDR1 and CDR2: LGHNA and YSLEER. V was trimmed by 0 bases and J by 5 bases, leaving 16 bases between them. The CDR3 has 16 amino acids. The CDR3 DNA follows: TGCGCCAGCAGCCAAGAACATGAGGGGTGGGAAACTGAAGCTTTCTTT. It yields the protein CASSQEHEGWETEAFF.

V usage is TRBV25-1 and J usage is TRBJ1-1, with D unresolved. V was clipped by 5 bases and J by 4 bases, with 11 bases between them. CDR3 length equals 13 residues. Looked up from germline, CDR1 is MGHDK and CDR2 is SYGVNS. CDR3 DNA: TGTGCCAGCAGTAGGGTCGCGGGCACTGAAGCTTTCTTT. Its translation is CASSRVAGTEAFF.